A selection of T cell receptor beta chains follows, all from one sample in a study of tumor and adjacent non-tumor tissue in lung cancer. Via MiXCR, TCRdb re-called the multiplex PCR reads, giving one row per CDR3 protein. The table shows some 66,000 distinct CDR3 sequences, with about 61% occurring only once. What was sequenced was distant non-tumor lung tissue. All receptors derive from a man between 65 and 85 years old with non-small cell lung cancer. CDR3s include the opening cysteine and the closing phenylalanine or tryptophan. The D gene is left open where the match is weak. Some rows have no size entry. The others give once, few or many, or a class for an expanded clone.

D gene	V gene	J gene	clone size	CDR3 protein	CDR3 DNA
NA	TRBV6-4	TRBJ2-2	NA	CASSDYGGNTGELFF	TGTGCCAGCAGTGACTACGGGGGGAACACCGGGGAGCTGTTTTTT
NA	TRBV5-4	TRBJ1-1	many	CASSPTGLTEAFF	TGTGCCAGCAGCCCCACAGGGCTCACTGAAGCTTTCTTT
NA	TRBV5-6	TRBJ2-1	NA	CTSSLSIPSEQFF	TGTACCAGTTCCCTGTCAATACCAAGTGAGCAGTTCTTC
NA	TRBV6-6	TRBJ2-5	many	CASSSKAGETQYF	TGTGCCAGCAGTTCAAAAGCAGGGGAGACCCAGTACTTC
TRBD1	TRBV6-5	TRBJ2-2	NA	CANRISGTGMYAGELFF	TGTGCCAATAGAATTTCCGGGACAGGGATGTACGCCGGGGAGCTGTTTTTT
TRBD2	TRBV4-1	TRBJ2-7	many	CASSQSPGASGTHEQYF	TGCGCCAGCAGCCAATCCCCGGGGGCTAGCGGGACCCACGAGCAGTACTTC
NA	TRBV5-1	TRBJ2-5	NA	CASSLATGPGTQYF	TGCGCCAGCAGCTTGGCTACGGGGCCAGGGACCCAGTACTTC
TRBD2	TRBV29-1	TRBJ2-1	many	CSVGTLASGSGEQFF	TGCAGCGTTGGAACTTTGGCTAGCGGGAGTGGTGAGCAGTTCTTC
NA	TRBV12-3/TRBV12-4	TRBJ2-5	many	CASSLGGVETQYF	TGTGCCAGCAGTTTAGGGGGGGTGGAGACCCAGTACTTC
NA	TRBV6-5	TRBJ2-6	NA	CASGYSLPTGTGANVLTF	TGTGCCAGCGGTTACTCCCTACCTACAGGGACTGGGGCCAACGTCCTGACTTTC
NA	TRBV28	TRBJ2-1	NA	CASSFRRSSVNNEQFF	TGTGCCAGCAGTTTCCGACGATCTAGCGTGAATAATGAGCAGTTCTTC
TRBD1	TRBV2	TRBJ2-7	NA	CASSADRAGYEQYF	TGTGCCAGCAGTGCCGACAGGGCCGGCTACGAGCAGTACTTC
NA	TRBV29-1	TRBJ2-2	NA	CSVNPGLENTGELLF	TGCAGCGTCAATCCGGGACTTGAAAACACCGGGGAGCTGCTTTTT
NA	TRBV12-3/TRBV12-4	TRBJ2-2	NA	CARSPLIHRGELFF	TGTGCCAGAAGTCCCCTGATACATAGGGGGGAGCTGTTTTTT
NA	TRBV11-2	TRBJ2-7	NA	CANSAGSWGYEQYF	TGTGCCAACAGCGCCGGGAGTTGGGGATACGAGCAGTACTTC
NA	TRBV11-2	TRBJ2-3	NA	CANSLRTIPGPTDTQYF	TGTGCCAACAGCCTAAGGACTATCCCTGGGCCCACAGATACGCAGTATTTT
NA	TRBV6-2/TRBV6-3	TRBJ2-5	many	CASRYRGGETQYF	TGTGCCAGCAGATACAGGGGAGGAGAGACCCAGTACTTC
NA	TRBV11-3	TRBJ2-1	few	CASSLGGTEKEQFF	TGTGCCAGCAGCTTAGGCGGGACAGAGAAGGAGCAGTTCTTC
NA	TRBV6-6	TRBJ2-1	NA	CTSRIAGEHNEQFF	TGTACCAGCAGAATAGCAGGAGAGCACAATGAGCAGTTCTTC
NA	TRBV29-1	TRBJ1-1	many	CSVEESSEAFF	TGCAGCGTTGAAGAGTCAAGCGAAGCTTTCTTT
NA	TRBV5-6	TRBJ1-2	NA	CACSFELEANYDYTF	TGTGCCTGCAGCTTTGAACTGGAGGCTAACTATGACTACACCTTC
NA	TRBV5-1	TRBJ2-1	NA	CASSSPGADEQFF	TGCGCCAGCAGCTCACCAGGGGCTGATGAGCAGTTCTTC
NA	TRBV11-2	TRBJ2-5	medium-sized	CASNPLGGQETQYF	TGTGCCAGCAACCCACTTGGAGGCCAAGAGACCCAGTACTTC
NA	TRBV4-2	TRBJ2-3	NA	CPSSHGGTDTQYF	TGTCCCAGCAGCCACGGGGGAACAGATACGCAGTATTTT
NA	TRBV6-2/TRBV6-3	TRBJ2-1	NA	CASTYGTCLLGNEQFF	TGTGCCAGCACCTACGGTACGTGCTTACTTGGCAACGAGCAGTTCTTC
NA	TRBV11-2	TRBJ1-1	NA	CTSSLTDTETSF	TGTACCAGCAGCCTTACTGACACTGAAACTTCCTTT
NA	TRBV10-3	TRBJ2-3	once	CAVSDGLREDTQYF	TGTGCCGTCAGTGACGGGCTGAGGGAGGATACGCAGTATTTT
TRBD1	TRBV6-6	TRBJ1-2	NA	CASNPQGQLCTF	TGTGCCAGCAATCCCCAGGGACAGCTCTGCACCTTC
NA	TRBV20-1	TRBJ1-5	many	CSAWTGFGNQPQHF	TGCAGTGCTTGGACGGGGTTCGGCAATCAGCCCCAGCATTTT
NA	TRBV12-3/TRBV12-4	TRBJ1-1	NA	CASSFGRAYEAFF	TGTGCCAGCAGTTTTGGCCGGGCCTACGAAGCTTTCTTT
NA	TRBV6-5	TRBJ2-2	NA	CASSQSESRGIAGELFF	TGTGCCAGCAGCCAGTCCGAAAGTAGGGGCATAGCCGGGGAGCTGTTTTTT
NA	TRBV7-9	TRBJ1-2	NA	CASSSTTTDYCYTF	TGTGCCAGCAGCTCGACAACCACAGACTATTGCTACACCTTC
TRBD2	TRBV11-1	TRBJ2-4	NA	CASSLARLADSYIQYF	TGTGCCAGCAGCTTAGCGCGACTAGCAGACTCCTACATTCAGTACTTC
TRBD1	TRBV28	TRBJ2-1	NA	CASGTRQGGYNEQFF	TGTGCCAGCGGTACCCGACAGGGGGGGTACAATGAGCAGTTCTTC
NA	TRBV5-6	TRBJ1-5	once	CAGNLGRESRQPQHF	TGTGCCGGCAACTTGGGTCGGGAGTCTAGGCAGCCCCAGCATTTT
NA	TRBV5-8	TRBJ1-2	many	CASSLEGSGYTF	TGTGCCAGCTCCTTGGAGGGGTCTGGCTACACCTTC
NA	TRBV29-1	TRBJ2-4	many	CSVAEGVQYF	TGCAGCGTTGCAGAAGGGGTCCAGTACTTC
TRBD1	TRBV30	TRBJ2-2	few	CAWKRRTGNTGELFF	TGTGCCTGGAAGCGGCGGACAGGGAACACCGGGGAGCTGTTTTTT
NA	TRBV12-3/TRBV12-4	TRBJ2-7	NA	CASSFGHLISYTQYF	TGTGCCAGCAGTTTTGGCCACCTCATCTCCTACACGCAGTACTTC
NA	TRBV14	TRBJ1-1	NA	CVSSLQGWDTEAFF	TGTGTCAGCAGCCTTCAGGGTTGGGACACTGAAGCTTTCTTT
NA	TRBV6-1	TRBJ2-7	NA	CASSAFGRGSYEQCF	NA
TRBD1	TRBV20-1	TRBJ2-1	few	CSAKERKDRVANEQFF	TGCAGTGCTAAGGAGAGGAAGGACAGGGTGGCTAATGAGCAGTTCTTC
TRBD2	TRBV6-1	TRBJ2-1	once	CASRPRESFNEQFF	TGTGCCAGCAGGCCGCGGGAGTCCTTCAATGAACAGTTCTTC
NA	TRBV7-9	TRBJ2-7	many	CASSLGPSRSSYEQYF	TGTGCCAGCAGCTTAGGGCCAAGCAGGTCCTCCTACGAGCAGTACTTC
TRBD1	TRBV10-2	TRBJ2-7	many	CASGQGQGFEQYF	TGCGCCAGTGGCCAAGGACAGGGGTTCGAGCAGTACTTC
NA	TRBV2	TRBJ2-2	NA	CASSDFANTGELLF	TGTGCCAGCAGCGACTTTGCGAACACCGGGGAGCTGTTATTT
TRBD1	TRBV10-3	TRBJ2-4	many	CAISEFDRDTNIQYF	TGTGCCATCAGTGAGTTCGACAGGGACACAAACATTCAGTACTTC
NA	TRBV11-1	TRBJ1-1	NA	CVSIGRVNTGAFF	TGTGTCAGCATAGGTCGGGTGAACACTGGAGCTTTCTTT
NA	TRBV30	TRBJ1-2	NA	CAWSVRRGANGYTF	TGTGCCTGGAGTGTACGCCGGGGGGCGAATGGCTACACCTTC
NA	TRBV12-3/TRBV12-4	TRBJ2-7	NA	CANTCSREDEQYF	TGTGCCAACACCTGCTCCAGGGAAGACGAGCAGTACTTC
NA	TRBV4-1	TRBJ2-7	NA	CASSQGRGIYEQYF	TGCGCCAGCAGCCAAGGCAGGGGCATCTACGAGCAATACTTC
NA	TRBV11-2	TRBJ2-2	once	CASTLAGTGELFF	TGCGCCAGCACCTTAGCAGGGACCGGGGAGCTGTTTTTT
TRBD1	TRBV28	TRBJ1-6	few	CASSRSGTESPLHF	TGTGCCAGCAGTCGCTCCGGGACAGAGTCACCCCTCCACTTT
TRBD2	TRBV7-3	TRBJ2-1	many	CASSPLPSRAGVIQNEQFF	TGTGCCAGCAGTCCGTTACCTTCCCGGGCGGGAGTTATTCAGAATGAGCAGTTCTTC
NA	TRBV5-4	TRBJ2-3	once	CAYVTADTQYF	TGTGCCTACGTAACGGCGGATACGCAGTATTTT
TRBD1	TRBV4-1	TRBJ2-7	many	CASSVQGGEQYF	TGCGCCAGCAGCGTACAGGGGGGCGAGCAGTACTTC
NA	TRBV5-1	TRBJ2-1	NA	CAISWGETYNEQFF	TGCGCCATCAGCTGGGGGGAGACTTACAATGAGCAGTTCTTC
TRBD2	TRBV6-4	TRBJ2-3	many	CASSDSFPAGGHTDTQYF	TGTGCCAGCAGTGACTCGTTCCCCGCGGGGGGTCACACAGATACGCAGTATTTT
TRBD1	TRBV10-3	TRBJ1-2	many	CATKGTGEGGYTF	TGTGCCACCAAGGGGACAGGCGAAGGAGGCTACACCTTC
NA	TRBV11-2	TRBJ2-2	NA	CVSSPLGTGKLFF	TGTGTCAGCAGTCCACTGGGTACCGGGAAGCTGTTTTTT